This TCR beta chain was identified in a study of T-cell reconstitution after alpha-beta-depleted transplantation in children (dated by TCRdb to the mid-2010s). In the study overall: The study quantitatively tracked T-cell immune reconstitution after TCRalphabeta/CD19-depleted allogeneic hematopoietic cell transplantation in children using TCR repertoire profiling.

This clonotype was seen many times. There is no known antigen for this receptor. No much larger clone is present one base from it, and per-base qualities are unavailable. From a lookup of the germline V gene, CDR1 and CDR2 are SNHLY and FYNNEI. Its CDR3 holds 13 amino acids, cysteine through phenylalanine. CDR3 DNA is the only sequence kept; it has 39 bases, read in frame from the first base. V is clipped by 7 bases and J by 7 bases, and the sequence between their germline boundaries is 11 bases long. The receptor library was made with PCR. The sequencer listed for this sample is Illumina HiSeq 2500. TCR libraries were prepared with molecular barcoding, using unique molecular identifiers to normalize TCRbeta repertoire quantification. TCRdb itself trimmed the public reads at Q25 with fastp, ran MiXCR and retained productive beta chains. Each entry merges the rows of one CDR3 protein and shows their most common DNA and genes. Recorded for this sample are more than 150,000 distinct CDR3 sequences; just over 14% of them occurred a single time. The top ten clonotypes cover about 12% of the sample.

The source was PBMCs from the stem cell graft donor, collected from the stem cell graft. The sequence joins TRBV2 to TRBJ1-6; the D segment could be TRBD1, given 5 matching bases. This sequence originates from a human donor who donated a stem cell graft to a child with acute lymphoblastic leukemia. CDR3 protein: CASIVTENSPLHF. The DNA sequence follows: TGTGCCAGCATCGTGACAGAGAATTCACCCCTCCACTTT.